The rows below give T cell receptor beta chains drawn from one sample of a study of PD-1 blockade in mismatch repair-deficient tumors. Assay used: immunoSEQ multiplex PCR; TCRdb lists only in-frame clones, some missing. The sample consists of some 100,000 clones, about four fifths of them appearing once. Material: peripheral blood, obtained about eight months after starting pembrolizumab. The receptors originated from an adult with mismatch repair-deficient cancer. CDR3s include the opening cysteine and the closing phenylalanine or tryptophan. A D gene is named only where the DNA matches it firmly. Some rows have no size entry. The others give once, few or many, or a class for an expanded clone.

>TRBJ2-1|.|TRBV7-2|.
CASSFSAFLNEQFF
TGTGCCAGCAGCTTCAGCGCCTTCCTCAATGAGCAGTTCTTC
>TRBJ2-1|.|TRBV11-2|.
CASSFGFGSYNEQFF
TGTGCCAGCAGCTTCGGGTTTGGATCCTACAATGAGCAGTTCTTC
>TRBJ1-4|.|TRBV11-2|.
CASSLDGKSWEKLFF
TGTGCCAGCAGCTTAGACGGAAAAAGTTGGGAAAAACTGTTTTTT
>TRBJ2-7|.|TRBV19|.
CASSMTSAGSLEQYF
TGTGCCAGTAGTATGACTTCGGCAGGATCCCTAGAGCAGTACTTC
>TRBJ2-4|.|TRBV29-1|.
CSVERWGRNIQYF
TGCAGCGTTGAACGATGGGGAAGGAACATTCAGTACTTC
>TRBJ2-5|.|TRBV7-9|.
CASSLSGEETQYF
TGTGCCAGCAGCTTATCCGGGGAGGAGACCCAGTACTTC
>TRBJ2-1|TRBD2|TRBV27|.
CASSSPLAGGGYNEQFF
TGTGCCAGCAGTTCGCCGTTAGCGGGAGGGGGCTACAATGAGCAGTTCTTC
>TRBJ2-5|TRBD2|TRBV5-1|.
CASSGKGLAGGETQYF
TGCGCCAGCAGCGGAAAGGGACTAGCGGGAGGAGAGACCCAGTACTTC
>TRBJ1-2|TRBD1|TRBV5-1|few
CASSLRQGTDGYTF
TGCGCCAGCAGCTTACGACAGGGAACCGATGGCTACACCTTC
>TRBJ1-1|TRBD1|TRBV7-3|once
CASSPQGGNTEAFF
TGTGCCAGCAGCCCACAGGGGGGGAACACTGAAGCTTTCTTT
>TRBJ1-2|TRBD1|TRBV18|.
CASSPDRVIRSDGYTF
TGTGCCAGCTCACCAGACAGGGTAATTCGGTCGGATGGCTACACCTTC
>TRBJ2-7|.|TRBV7-8|.
CASSLLTYEQYF
TGTGCCAGCAGCTTATTGACCTACGAGCAGTACTTC
>TRBJ2-1|.|TRBV9|.
CASSGGAYNEQFF
TGTGCCAGCAGCGGGGGGGCCTACAATGAGCAGTTCTTC
>TRBJ2-3|.|TRBV7-9|.
CASSSGLPSIADTQYF
TGTGCCAGCAGCTCGGGACTCCCCAGTATAGCGGATACGCAGTATTTT
>TRBJ2-2|.|TRBV5-8|.
CASSLEGLVDGELFF
TGTGCCAGCAGCTTAGAAGGGTTGGTGGACGGGGAGCTGTTTTTT
>TRBJ1-2|.|TRBV4-2|.
CASSHLEGAYNYGYTF
TGTGCCAGCAGCCATCTGGAAGGCGCGTATAACTATGGCTACACCTTC
>TRBJ2-6|.|TRBV7-3|.
CASSLMGLSGANVLTF
TGTGCCAGCAGCTTAATGGGGCTCTCTGGGGCCAACGTCCTGACTTTC
>TRBJ2-7|.|TRBV5-4|.
CASSRDTHYEQYF
TGTGCCAGCAGTCGGGACACCCACTACGAGCAGTACTTC
>TRBJ2-3|TRBD2|TRBV5-1|once
CASSLAGGPGDTQYF
TGCGCCAGCAGCTTAGCGGGAGGGCCGGGAGATACGCAGTATTTT
>TRBJ2-7|TRBD1|TRBV6-5|.
CASSYSSGQGWGEQYF
TGTGCCAGCAGTTACTCGTCCGGACAGGGATGGGGCGAGCAGTACTTC
>TRBJ2-3|TRBD2|TRBV5-6|.
CASSPGPGGHFTDTQYF
TGTGCCAGCAGCCCTGGGCCGGGAGGCCATTTCACAGATACGCAGTATTTT
>TRBJ2-7|TRBD1|TRBV30|.
CAWSGGTGTYEQYF
TGTGCCTGGAGTGGAGGGACAGGGACCTACGAGCAGTACTTC
>TRBJ2-2|.|TRBV5-4|.
CASSLDSYTGELFF
TGTGCCAGCAGCCTCGACAGTTACACCGGGGAGCTGTTTTTT
>TRBJ2-5|TRBD1|TRBV29-1|.
CSGRDRAGETQYF
TGCAGCGGTAGGGACAGGGCCGGGGAGACCCAGTACTTC
>TRBJ2-2|.|TRBV27|.
CASSSRGTGELFF
TGTGCCAGCAGCTCTCGTGGCACCGGGGAGCTGTTTTTT
>TRBJ2-7|TRBD1|TRBV6-5|.
CASSGRDRGYEQYF
TGTGCCAGCAGTGGTAGGGACAGGGGCTACGAGCAGTACTTC
>TRBJ2-1|.|TRBV7-9|.
CASSLADRRNEQFF
TGTGCCAGCAGCTTAGCGGACCGGCGGAATGAGCAGTTCTTC
>TRBJ2-5|.|TRBV29-1|.
CSVGGGYQETQYF
TGCAGCGTCGGGGGCGGATACCAAGAGACCCAGTACTTC
>TRBJ1-1|TRBD1|TRBV4-1|.
CASSRRPGQPQAFF
TGCGCCAGCAGCCGACGACCGGGACAGCCGCAAGCTTTCTTT
>TRBJ1-2|.|TRBV11-2|once
CASSFPGSYGYTF
TGTGCCAGCAGCTTCCCAGGGTCCTATGGCTACACCTTC
>TRBJ2-7|.|TRBV29-1|once
CSVVRTDTYEQYF
TGCAGCGTGGTTAGGACTGATACCTACGAGCAGTACTTC
>TRBJ1-4|.|TRBV7-9|.
CASSLGSDEKLFF
TGTGCCAGCAGCTTAGGGTCGGATGAAAAACTGTTTTTT
>TRBJ1-1|.|TRBV11-2|few
CASSLERPNTEAFF
TGTGCCAGCAGCTTAGAACGGCCGAACACTGAAGCTTTCTTT
>TRBJ1-2|.|TRBV7-2|.
CASSSTGTSRGYTF
TGTGCCAGCAGCTCCACCGGGACATCGAGGGGCTACACCTTC
>TRBJ1-1|.|TRBV4-1|once
CASSPGENTEAFF
TGCGCCAGCAGCCCCGGAGAAAACACTGAAGCTTTCTTT
>TRBJ1-1|TRBD1|TRBV10-3|.
CAITGQGNTEAFF
TGTGCCATCACGGGACAGGGGAACACTGAAGCTTTCTTT
>TRBJ2-1|TRBD1|TRBV9|.
CASSPSGTGTYNEQFF
TGTGCCAGCAGCCCCTCCGGGACAGGGACCTACAATGAGCAGTTCTTC
>TRBJ2-1|.|TRBV5-1|.
CASSLEMSSYNEQFF
TGCGCCAGCAGCTTGGAAATGAGCTCCTACAATGAGCAGTTCTTC
>TRBJ1-5|.|TRBV2|.
CASRGRGNQPQHF
TGTGCCAGCAGAGGTCGGGGAAATCAGCCCCAGCATTTT
>TRBJ1-5|.|TRBV5-1|.
CASSLALKNQPQHF
TGCGCCAGCAGCTTGGCCCTCAAAAATCAGCCCCAGCATTTT
>TRBJ1-5|.|TRBV21-1|few
CATPPGANQPQHF
TGTGCCACCCCCCCCGGGGCCAATCAGCCCCAGCATTTT
>TRBJ2-1|TRBD1|TRBV27|.
CASSFRDSFNEQFF
TGTGCCAGCAGTTTCCGGGACAGTTTCAATGAGCAGTTCTTC
>TRBJ2-5|TRBD1|TRBV13|few
CASSLGEQGAGETQYF
TGTGCCAGCAGCTTAGGCGAACAGGGGGCAGGTGAGACCCAGTACTTC
>TRBJ2-2|.|TRBV27|once
CATRLGQTTGELFF
TGTGCCACCAGACTAGGACAGACCACCGGGGAGCTGTTTTTT
>TRBJ2-1|.|TRBV4-1|.
CASSQGGKARQFF
TGCGCCAGCAGCCAAGGAGGGAAGGCGCGGCAGTTCTTC